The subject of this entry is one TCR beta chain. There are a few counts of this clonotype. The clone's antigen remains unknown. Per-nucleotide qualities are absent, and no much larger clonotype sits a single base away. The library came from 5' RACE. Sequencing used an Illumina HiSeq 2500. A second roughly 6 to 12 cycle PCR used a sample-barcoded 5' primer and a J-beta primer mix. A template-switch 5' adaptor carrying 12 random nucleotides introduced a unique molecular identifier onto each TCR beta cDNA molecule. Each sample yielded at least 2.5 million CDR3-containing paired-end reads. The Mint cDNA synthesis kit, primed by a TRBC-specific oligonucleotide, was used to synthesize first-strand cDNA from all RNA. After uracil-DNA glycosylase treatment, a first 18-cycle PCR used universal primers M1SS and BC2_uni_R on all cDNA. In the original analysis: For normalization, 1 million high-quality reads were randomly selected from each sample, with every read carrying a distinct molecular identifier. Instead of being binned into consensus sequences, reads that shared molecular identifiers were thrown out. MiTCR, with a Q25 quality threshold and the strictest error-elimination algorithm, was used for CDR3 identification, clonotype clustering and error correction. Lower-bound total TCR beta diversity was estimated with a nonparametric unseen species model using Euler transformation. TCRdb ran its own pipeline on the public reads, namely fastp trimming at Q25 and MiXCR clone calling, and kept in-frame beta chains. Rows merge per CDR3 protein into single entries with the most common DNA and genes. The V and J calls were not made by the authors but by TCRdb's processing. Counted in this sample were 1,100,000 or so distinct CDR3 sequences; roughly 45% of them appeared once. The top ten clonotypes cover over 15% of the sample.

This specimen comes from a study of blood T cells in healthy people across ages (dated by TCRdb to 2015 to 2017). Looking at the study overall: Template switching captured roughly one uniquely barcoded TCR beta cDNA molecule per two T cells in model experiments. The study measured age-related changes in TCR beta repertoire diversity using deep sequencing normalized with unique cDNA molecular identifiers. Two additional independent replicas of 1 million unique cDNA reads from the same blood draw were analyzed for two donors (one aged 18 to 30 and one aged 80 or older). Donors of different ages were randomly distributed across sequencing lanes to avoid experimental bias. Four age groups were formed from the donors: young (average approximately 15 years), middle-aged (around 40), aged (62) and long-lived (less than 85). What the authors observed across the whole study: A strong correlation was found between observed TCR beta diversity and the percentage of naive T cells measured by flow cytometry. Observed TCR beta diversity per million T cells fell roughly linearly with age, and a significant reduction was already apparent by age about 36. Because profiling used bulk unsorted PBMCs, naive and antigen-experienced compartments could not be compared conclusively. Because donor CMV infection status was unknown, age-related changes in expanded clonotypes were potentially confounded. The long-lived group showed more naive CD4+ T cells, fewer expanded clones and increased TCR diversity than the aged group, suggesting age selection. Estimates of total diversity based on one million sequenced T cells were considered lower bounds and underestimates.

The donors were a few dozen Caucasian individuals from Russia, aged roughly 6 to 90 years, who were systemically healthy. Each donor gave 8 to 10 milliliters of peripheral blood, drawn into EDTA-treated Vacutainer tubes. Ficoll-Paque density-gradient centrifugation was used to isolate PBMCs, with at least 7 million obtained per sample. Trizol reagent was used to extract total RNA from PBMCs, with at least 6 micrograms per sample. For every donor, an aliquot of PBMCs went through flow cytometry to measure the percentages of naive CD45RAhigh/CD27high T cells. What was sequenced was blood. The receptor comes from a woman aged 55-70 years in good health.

The bases are TGTGCCAGCAGCGCCCGGGACAACCCCTACAATGAGCAGTTCTTC. Translation gives CASSARDNPYNEQFF. The sequence is built from TRBV7-9 and TRBJ2-1; TRBD1 is possibly the D segment (6 matching bases). The CDR3 starts with the cysteine, ends with the phenylalanine, and has 15 residues. Just the 45-base CDR3 DNA is kept, in frame starting at base 1. V is cut by 5 bases and J by 2 bases, and the space between the germline ends is 13 bases. The germline V gene (reference sequence) gives CDR1 as SEHNR and CDR2 as FQNEAQ.